The 28 T cell receptor beta chains reported below all come from one sample, sequenced in a study of molecular identifiers for immune sequencing clone quantification. TCRdb reanalysed the PCR reads using MiXCR and keeps one entry per CDR3 protein. The sample contains roughly 97,000 distinct CDR3 sequences, 24% of which appear only once. Sample: naive CD8+ T cells from blood, with Jurkat cell RNA spiked in. Subset reported: FACS-sorted CD8+CD4-CCR7+CD45RA+ naive T cells. Receptor source: a human donor in good health. Some libraries in this study had Jurkat cell RNA spiked in.

This clonotype was seen a handful of times. This rearrangement joins TRBV18 to TRBJ2-5; weak D call: TRBD1 (5 bases). The CDR3 spans 15 residues. Germline assignment: CDR1 KGHSH and CDR2 LQKENI. V was trimmed by 0 bases and J by 0 bases, leaving 8 bases between them. The CDR3 is CASSPPAGYQETQYF. The CDR3 DNA reads as TGTGCCAGCTCACCACCGGCAGGGTACCAAGAGACCCAGTACTTC. Full variable domain (remainder filled in from reference TRBV18 and TRBJ2-5): NAGVMQNPRHLVRRRGQEARLRCSPMKGHSHVYWYRQLPEEGLKFMVYLQKENIIDESGMPKERFSAEFPKEGPSILRIQQVVRGDSAAYFCASSPPAGYQETQYFGPGTRLLVL.

On this clonotype: A read error may explain this, as a much larger clone is one base away. The V gene is TRBV6-5, the J gene TRBJ2-7, with a weak D call TRBD2 (6 bases). The germline V gene has CDR1 MNHEY and CDR2 SVGAGI. The V gene lost 11 bases and the J gene lost 0 bases, with 11 bases spanning the gap. This CDR3 has 12 amino acids. The CDR3 nucleotides read TGTGCCTGCTACGGGAGCTCCTACGAGCAGTACTTC. Its translation is CACYGSSYEQYF.

This clonotype was found many times. The rearrangement links TRBV7-2 to TRBJ2-6; D is uncertain. Trimming cost V 2 bases and J 0 bases, with 11 bases left between them. Germline CDR1 reads SGHTA; CDR2 reads FQGNSA. The CDR3 covers 17 residues. In DNA, the CDR3 is TGTGCCAGCAGCTTATATAACAGACCCTCTGGGGCCAACGTCCTGACTTTC. Translating it yields CASSLYNRPSGANVLTF.

Note on this clonotype: A much larger clone sits a single nucleotide away, making a read error possible. The chain carries TRBV5-6 and TRBJ1-1; D is perhaps TRBD1 (5 bases). Germline CDR1 and CDR2: SGHDT and YYEEEE. The CDR3 contains 11 residues. The germline V and J ends were trimmed by 7 bases and 11 bases, with 15 bases remaining between them. CDR3 region: CASVIRGNAFF. The CDR3 region has the DNA TGTGCCAGCGTAATTCGGGGGAACGCTTTCTTT. The variable domain in full, completed from reference TRBV5-6 and TRBJ1-1, reads DAGVTQSPTHLIKTRGQQVTLRCSPKSGHDTVSWYQQALGQGPQFIFQYYEEEERQRGNFPDRFSGHQFPNYSSELNVNALLLGDSALYLCASVIRGNAFFGQGTRLTVV.

This clonotype was observed at least ten times. V is TRBV11-2 and J is TRBJ2-1; 8 nucleotides align to TRBD2. Trimming cost V 5 bases and J 6 bases; bases outside gene matches: 18. CDR3 size: 18 residues. CDR1 and CDR2 (germline): SGHAT, FQNNGV. This chain's CDR3 is CASSPFPSGPPEGNEQFF. The CDR3 DNA follows: TGTGCCAGCAGCCCTTTCCCTAGCGGGCCTCCCGAGGGCAATGAGCAGTTCTTC. The variable domain in full, completed from reference TRBV11-2 and TRBJ2-1, reads EAGVAQSPRYKIIEKRQSVAFWCNPISGHATLYWYQQILGQGPKLLIQFQNNGVVDDSQLPKDRFSAERLKGVDSTLKIQPAKLEDSAVYLCASSPFPSGPPEGNEQFFGPGTRLTVL.

This chain uses TRBV15 with TRBJ2-7; 10 bases are a match to TRBD1. The CDR3 loop spans 12 amino acids. The V segment lost 5 bases and the J segment 8 bases; nucleotides outside the gene matches: 3. Germline assignment: CDR1 LNHNV and CDR2 YYDKDF (reference sequence). The CDR3 DNA reads TGTGCCACCAGCTGGACAGGGGGTCAGCAGTACTTC. Translation gives CATSWTGGQQYF.

As to this clonotype: A much larger clone is a single base away; this may be a read error. This rearrangement joins TRBV5-1 to TRBJ1-6; no clear D gene. The CDR3 consists of 13 residues. V lost 1 base and J lost 7, with 6 bases in between. Germline V gene lookup returns CDR1 SGHRS and CDR2 YFSETQ. The CDR3 is CASSLCGNSPLHF. In DNA, the CDR3 is TGCGCCAGCAGCTTGTGCGGAAATTCACCCCTCCACTTT.

In this sample, this clonotype turned up many times. This chain connects TRBV7-9 to TRBJ2-7, with 7 bases identical to TRBD1. CDR1 is SEHNR, CDR2 FQNEAQ, per germline (reference sequence). This CDR3 has 13 residues. Trimming removed 5 bases from V and 6 bases from J; junction bases left unmatched: 7. CDR3 residues: CASSPTGSLEQYF. CDR3 coding DNA: TGTGCCAGCAGCCCGACAGGGTCCCTCGAGCAGTACTTC.

Ten or more counts support this clonotype. The chain recombines TRBV27 with TRBJ2-7; 11 bases align to TRBD1. The CDR3 sequence is 15 residues long. Germline V gene sequence: CDR1 MNHEY, CDR2 SMNVEV (reference sequence). The trim removed 5 bases at V and 3 bases at J, leaving 6 bases unmatched. CDR3 sequence: CASSVGTGGIYEQYF. The DNA of the CDR3 is TGTGCCAGCAGTGTCGGGACAGGGGGGATCTACGAGCAGTACTTC.

As for this clonotype: A much bigger clone sits one base away, suggesting this may be a read error. The CDR3 DNA reads TGTGCCAGCAAGTATAACAACCTAGCGGGAGGGAGGAGCACAGATACGCAGTATTTT. It specifies CASKYNNLAGGRSTDTQYF. The V gene is TRBV6-5, the J gene TRBJ2-3; TRBD2 agrees at 12 bases. Looked up from germline, CDR1 is MNHEY and CDR2 is SVGAGI. The trim removed 7 bases at V and 0 bases at J, leaving 14 bases unmatched. The CDR3 runs 19 residues.

As for this clonotype: This may arise from a read error, as a much more abundant clone is one base away. This sequence joins TRBV10-3 and TRBJ2-5; D perhaps matches TRBD1 (6 bases). The CDR3 is made up of 13 amino acids. Per germline, CDR1 ENHRY and CDR2 SYGVKD. CDR3 sequence reads: CAIAGDLQGTQYF. Written as DNA, the CDR3 is TGTGCCATCGCAGGGGACCTACAAGGGACCCAGTACTTC.

The chain joins TRBV6-1 to TRBJ2-7; D gene unclear. The V and J ends lost 2 bases and 2 bases respectively, with 10 bases between them. Germline CDR1 is MNHNS and CDR2 is SASEGT. The CDR3 contains 14 residues. The DNA for the CDR3 is TGTGCCAGCAGTGAACAAGGGCCCACCTACGAGCAGTACTTC. It codes for CASSEQGPTYEQYF.

About this clonotype: The junction shows a germline mismatch at one end, possibly a read error. The chain couples TRBV6-5 to TRBJ2-5; D call uncertain. The V gene's germline CDR1 is MNHEY and CDR2 SVGAGI. CDR3 length: 15 residues. This chain's CDR3 is CASGYTRGSQETQYF. The CDR3, as DNA: TGTGCCAGCGGTTACACCCGAGGCTCCCAAGAGACCCAGTACTTC.

The chain couples TRBV11-3 to TRBJ2-1; TRBD2 aligns across 7 bases. The V gene's germline CDR1 is SGHNT and CDR2 YENEEA. The length of the CDR3 is 15 residues. V lost 4 bases and J lost 10; bases outside the gene matches: 13. The CDR3 coding sequence is TGTGCCAGCAGCTGGGGGGGAGGCGGGAGATACGAGCAGTTCTTC. It encodes CASSWGGGGRYEQFF.

This clonotype has a count of ten or more. The chain recombines TRBV6-2 or TRBV6-3 with TRBJ2-7; 9 bases match TRBD1. J gave up 2 bases and V 5 bases, and 7 bases lay outside the gene matches. The CDR3 has 15 amino acids. Germline CDR1 reads MNHEY; CDR2 reads SVGEGT. The CDR3 protein is CASSTRDRVTYEQYF. In nucleotides, the CDR3 is TGTGCCAGCAGTACCCGGGACAGGGTTACCTACGAGCAGTACTTC.

As to this clonotype: Being one base from a much bigger clone, this may be a read error. The chain recombines TRBV12-3 or TRBV12-4 with TRBJ2-5; 15 bases agree with TRBD2. The V segment lost 7 bases and the J segment 3 bases; nucleotides outside the gene matches: 9. The CDR3 is 17 amino acids. CDR3 loop: CASNSWGLAGGKETQYF. CDR3 coding DNA: TGTGCCAGCAATTCGTGGGGACTAGCGGGGGGCAAAGAGACCCAGTACTTC.

This clonotype was detected ten times or more. The chain recombines TRBV9 with TRBJ2-1; no reliable D call. V shed 0 bases and J shed 8 bases, with 15 bases lying between them. This CDR3 is built from 15 residues. Germline V gene sequence: CDR1 SGDLS, CDR2 YYNGEE. Here the CDR3 reads CASSVAPSQTDEQFF. The CDR3 DNA follows: TGTGCCAGCAGCGTAGCTCCCAGCCAGACTGATGAGCAGTTCTTC.

The chain carries TRBV29-1 and TRBJ2-5, with D possibly matching TRBD2 (5 bases). Trimming took off 3 bases at V and 5 bases at J, with 10 bases between the two ends. Germline loops: CDR1 SQVTM, CDR2 ANQGSEA. This CDR3 contains 12 residues. The CDR3 DNA sequence: TGCAGCGTTGATCCGGGAAGGGAGACCCAGTACTTC. It specifies CSVDPGRETQYF. The full variable domain, rest sourced from reference TRBV29-1 and TRBJ2-5, is SAVISQKPSRDICQRGTSLTIQCQVDSQVTMMFWYRQQPGQSLTLIATANQGSEATYESGFVIDKFPISRPNLTFSTLTVSNMSPEDSSIYLCSVDPGRETQYFGPGTRLLVL.

The DNA for the CDR3 is TGTGCCAGCAGTGAACCCCAGGGTGGGCCCCAGCATTTT. Protein sequence: CASSEPQGGPQHF. This chain joins TRBV12-3 or TRBV12-4 and TRBJ1-5; D may be TRBD1 (5 bases). The germline V and J ends were trimmed by 5 bases and 9 bases, with 14 bases remaining between them. The CDR3 is made up of 13 amino acids.

This clonotype was observed at least ten times. The chain carries TRBV5-5 and TRBJ2-7, with D perhaps TRBD1 (5 bases). Germline V gives CDR1 SGHKS, CDR2 YYEKEE (reference sequence). Trimming cost V 6 bases and J 2 bases, with 15 bases left between them. The CDR3 covers 14 residues. DNA of the CDR3: TGTGCCAGCAACCCAGGGCTCACAGCCTACGAGCAGTACTTC. It is translated as CASNPGLTAYEQYF.

In this sample, this clonotype turned up a few times. The chain employs TRBV9 and TRBJ2-3; D is uncertain. The CDR3 contains 15 residues. The V and J ends lost 7 bases and 4 bases respectively, with 19 bases between them. CDR1 is SGDLS and CDR2 is YYNGEE in the germline V gene. In DNA form, the CDR3 reads TGTGCCAGCTGCCCCTCAAGGGATGAGGCAGATACGCAGTATTTT. Its protein is CASCPSRDEADTQYF. The variable domain in full, with the rest retrieved from reference TRBV9 and TRBJ2-3, is DSGVTQTPKHLITATGQRVTLRCSPRSGDLSVYWYQQSLDQGLQFLIQYYNGEERAKGNILERFSAQQFPDLHSELNLSSLELGDSALYFCASCPSRDEADTQYFGPGTRLTVL.

The genes are TRBV4-1 and TRBJ2-5, with 10 bases matching TRBD2. The J segment lost 3 bases and the V segment lost 1 base, leaving 5 bases of the junction unmatched. This CDR3 has 16 amino acids. Germline values: CDR1 MGHRA, CDR2 YSYEKL. The CDR3: CASSQGGAGGEETQYF. The CDR3 nucleotides are TGCGCCAGCAGCCAAGGAGGAGCGGGAGGGGAAGAGACCCAGTACTTC.

Worth noting for this clonotype: One end of the junction fails to match germline, which may point to a read error. The CDR3, as DNA: TGCGCCAGCAGCTCAGGACACACTACCCAAGAGACCCAGTACTTC. The encoded protein is CASSSGHTTQETQYF. The genes are TRBV7-2 and TRBJ2-5, with D possibly matching TRBD1 (5 bases). Germline V gene lookup returns CDR1 SGHTA and CDR2 FQGNSA. The CDR3 sequence is 15 residues long.

This clonotype has a count of ten or more. The rearrangement links TRBV4-2 to TRBJ2-7; no clear D. The CDR3 contains 15 residues. Trimming shortened V by 1 base and J by 2 bases, and 12 bases separated the two germline ends. Germline assignment: CDR1 LGHNA and CDR2 YNFKEQ. DNA of the CDR3: TGTGCCAGCAGCCAAGGGGTGGGGATCCCCTACGAGCAGTACTTC. Translating gives CASSQGVGIPYEQYF.

This clonotype was detected ten times or more. This rearrangement joins TRBV5-1 to TRBJ1-1; 9 bases are a match to TRBD1. This CDR3 contains 15 residues. Germline values: CDR1 SGHRS, CDR2 YFSETQ. Trimming removed 0 bases from V and 0 bases from J; junction bases left unmatched: 0. CDR3 nucleotides: TGCGCCAGCAGCTTGGGACAGGGGGTGAACACTGAAGCTTTCTTT. Translating gives CASSLGQGVNTEAFF.

This clonotype appeared many times. The rearrangement uses TRBV7-6 and TRBJ2-7; D uncertain. CDR3 length equals 12 residues. The germline CDR1 and CDR2 sequences are SGHVS and FNYEAQ. V dropped 2 bases and J dropped 6 bases, with 8 bases sitting between them. Here the CDR3 DNA reads TGTGCCAGCAGCTTAATCCCAGGCGAGCAGTACTTC. This gives the protein CASSLIPGEQYF.

The chain carries TRBV4-1 and TRBJ2-1; D gene uncertain. V shed 1 base and J shed 9 bases, with 7 bases lying between them. The CDR3 runs to 12 residues. Germline CDR1 MGHRA, CDR2 YSYEKL. CDR3 sequence reads: CASSQVGFEQFF. The CDR3 nucleotides read TGCGCCAGCAGCCAAGTAGGGTTTGAGCAGTTCTTC.

About this clonotype: A junction boundary mismatches the germline segment, possibly from a read error. The chain links TRBV3-1 to TRBJ2-7, with 9 bases fitting TRBD1. There are 15 residues in the CDR3. Germline CDR1 and CDR2: LGHDT and YNNKEL (reference sequence). The CDR3 sequence: CASSQGRGTGYGQYF. The DNA of the CDR3 is TGTGCCAGCAGCCAAGGCCGCGGGACAGGGTACGGGCAGTACTTC.